The T cell receptor (beta chain) described here comes from a study of response to subunit inactivated influenza vaccine. This clonotype was detected ten times or more. The target antigen is unknown. MiXCR was run by TCRdb on the RT-PCR reads, yielding one entry per CDR3 protein. Of around 490,000 distinct CDR3 sequences listed, 7.6% are singletons. Study-wide points: There was a suggestion from the authors that each seasonal influenza vaccination recruits few new T cells.

The CDR3 spans 16 residues. V was pared by 0 bases and J by 5 bases, with 14 bases between. The germline V gene has CDR1 LGHNA and CDR2 YNFKEQ. Specimen: PBMCs from blood, collected less than 30 months after vaccination. The sequence came from a man between 50 and 69 years old who received an inactivated influenza vaccine. The rearrangement links TRBV4-2 to TRBJ2-1, with unresolved D. Here the CDR3 DNA reads TGTGCCAGCAGCCAAGATTGGCTAGAAATGGACAATGAGCAGTTCTTC. Protein: CASSQDWLEMDNEQFF.